The 17 T cell receptor beta chains listed next were all sequenced from one sample in a study of blood T cell repertoires in COVID-19. Clones were sequenced by immunoSEQ multiplex PCR, and TCRdb holds only the in-frame ones, with some missing. The table lists over 120,000 clones, around 84% of them singletons. The sequencing sample was made of peripheral blood. These receptors all stem from a human donor in a cohort sampled during active COVID-19.

This clone was observed once. The genes are TRBV11-2 and TRBJ2-2; maybe TRBD2 (5 bases). The CDR3 has 14 residues. The germline V gene has CDR1 SGHAT and CDR2 FQNNGV. V was cut by 3 bases and J by 5 bases, with 10 bases left in between. This CDR3 is CASSLVGGTGELFF. In nucleotides, the CDR3 is TGTGCCAGCAGCTTGGTAGGCGGGACCGGGGAGCTGTTTTTT.

V usage is TRBV10-1 and J usage is TRBJ1-1; 7 bases are a match to TRBD1. After removal of 4 bases from V and 6 bases from J, the junction contained 5 bases not matched to a gene. The CDR3 loop spans 13 amino acids. Per the germline V gene, CDR1 is WNHNN and CDR2 is SYGVQD (reference sequence). The CDR3 region has the DNA TGCGCCAGCAGTGCAGGGGGGAGTCCTGAAGCTTTCTTT. This encodes CASSAGGSPEAFF.

This chain connects TRBV27 to TRBJ2-3; 7 bases fit TRBD1. The CDR3 is 14 amino acids. Unmatched junction bases numbered 8, after V lost 7 bases and J lost 4 bases. Germline V gives CDR1 MNHEY, CDR2 SMNVEV (reference sequence). The CDR3 region has the DNA TGTGCCAGCATCGACAGGGATCAGTCAGATACGCAGTATTTT. It translates to CASIDRDQSDTQYF.

The rearrangement uses TRBV9 and TRBJ2-7; 11 nucleotides line up with TRBD2. J lost 0 bases, V lost 4 bases, and 6 bases had no gene match. The CDR3 contains 16 residues. Looked up from germline, CDR1 is SGDLS and CDR2 is YYNGEE. CDR3 protein: CASSSDGTSGSYEQYF. CDR3 sequence (DNA): TGTGCCAGCAGCTCAGACGGGACTAGCGGCTCCTACGAGCAGTACTTC.

V gene TRBV3-1 (or the pseudogene TRBV3-2) combines with J gene TRBJ2-3; TRBD2 matches at 13 bases. Germline V lookup: CDR1 LGHDT, CDR2 YNNKEL (reference sequence). The V segment lost 0 bases and the J segment 2 bases; nucleotides outside the gene matches: 14. This CDR3 is built from 21 residues. CDR3 coding DNA: TGTGCCAGCAGCCAAGATTCTCGACAGGGGGGGACTAGCGGGGCCACAGATACGCAGTATTTT. Its protein is CASSQDSRQGGTSGATDTQYF.

The chain combines TRBV19 with TRBJ1-2, with no clear D. The CDR3 has 12 residues. Germline V CDR1 and CDR2: LNHDA, SQIVND (reference sequence). Trimming pared 0 bases from V and 7 bases from J, leaving 6 bases between. The CDR3 spells CASSIDQVGYTF. The CDR3 DNA is TGTGCCAGTAGTATAGATCAGGTTGGCTACACCTTC.

The chain couples TRBV2 to TRBJ2-5; 11 nucleotides agree with TRBD2. The CDR3 contains 17 residues. The germline V gene encodes CDR1 SNHLY and CDR2 FYNNEI. V lost 5 bases, J lost 5 bases, and 13 bases stayed unmatched. The DNA for the CDR3 is TGTGCCAGCAGTCCCCTACTTAGCGGGGGGGCATCGGAGACCCAGTACTTC. Translating gives CASSPLLSGGASETQYF.

The genes are TRBV5-6 and TRBJ2-7; possible D gene TRBD1, 6 bases. The CDR3 length is 13 residues. The ends were cut back, 2 bases at V and 6 bases at J, with 12 bases in the middle. CDR1 SGHDT and CDR2 YYEEEE come from the germline V gene. CDR3 in amino acids: CASSLSGAGEQYF. The CDR3 DNA follows: TGTGCCAGCAGCTTATCAGGGGCCGGCGAGCAGTACTTC.

The chain is built from TRBV30 and TRBJ1-1; a possible D gene is TRBD1 (5 bases). The V end was cut by 1 base, the J end by 1 base, with 7 bases between. Germline values: CDR1 GTSNPN, CDR2 SVGIG (reference sequence). The CDR3 covers 13 residues. The CDR3 spells CAWSGTTNTEAFF. CDR3 nucleotides: TGTGCCTGGAGTGGGACAACGAACACTGAAGCTTTCTTT.

The rearrangement joins TRBV12-3 or TRBV12-4 to TRBJ2-7, with TRBD1 matching over 7 bases. The CDR3 loop spans 13 amino acids. The junction had 8 bases not matched to a gene; V was cut back by 5 bases and J by 7 bases. The CDR3 reads CASSPQGTGEQYF. DNA for the CDR3: TGTGCCAGCAGTCCACAGGGGACGGGAGAGCAGTACTTC.

This chain connects TRBV18 to TRBJ2-2, with no clear D. Trimming shortened V by 3 bases and J by 1 base, and 6 bases separated the two germline ends. The CDR3 runs to 14 residues. The germline V gene encodes CDR1 KGHSH and CDR2 LQKENI. The CDR3 region is CASSPPGNTGELFF. The CDR3 DNA reads TGTGCCAGCTCACCTCCAGGGAACACCGGGGAGCTGTTTTTT.

The chain is built from TRBV18 and TRBJ2-3, with D possibly being TRBD2 (6 bases). CDR3 size: 17 residues. Trimming left V 0 bases short and J 4 bases short, with 17 bases between. Germline values: CDR1 KGHSH, CDR2 LQKENI. This CDR3 is CASSPPGGGWGADTQYF. DNA of the CDR3: TGTGCCAGCTCACCACCGGGGGGTGGCTGGGGTGCAGATACGCAGTATTTT.

This clone has just a few counts. The CDR3 is CASSPQGQNYGYTF. The CDR3 DNA reads as TGCGCCAGCAGCCCACAGGGTCAGAACTATGGCTACACCTTC. The genes are TRBV5-1 and TRBJ1-2; TRBD1 is a possible D gene (6 bases). Trimming stripped 4 bases from V and 2 bases from J, with 12 bases between. This CDR3 has 14 residues. Germline CDR1 SGHRS, CDR2 YFSETQ.

This chain joins TRBV30 and TRBJ2-7; D perhaps matches TRBD2 (7 bases). Trimming took 2 bases from V and 1 from J, leaving 12 bases between them. The CDR3 spans 14 residues. Per the germline V gene, CDR1 is GTSNPN and CDR2 is SVGIG (reference sequence). The CDR3, as DNA: TGTGCCTGGAGTAAGAGGGGGGGGTCCTACGAGCAGTACGTC. Translation: CAWSKRGGSYEQYV.

The V gene is TRBV5-1, the J gene TRBJ2-1; 13 positions agree with TRBD2. The CDR3 is 15 residues long. J gave up 7 bases and V 5 bases, and 6 bases lay outside the gene matches. Germline V gene sequence: CDR1 SGHRS, CDR2 YFSETQ. For the CDR3, the DNA is TGCGCCAGCAGGCTTCGACTAGCGGGAGGTAATGAGCAGTTCTTC. Amino acid sequence: CASRLRLAGGNEQFF.

CDR3 sequence: CSVGNSGANVLTF. Written as DNA, the CDR3 is TGCAGCGTTGGTAACTCTGGGGCCAACGTCCTGACTTTC. This rearrangement joins TRBV29-1 to TRBJ2-6; D is undetermined. The CDR3 is 13 residues long. The V gene's germline CDR1 is SQVTM and CDR2 ANQGSEA. V was shortened by 4 bases and J by 0 bases, with 4 bases between the two germline ends. Based on the CDR3 plus reference TRBV29-1 and TRBJ2-6, the full variable domain is SAVISQKPSRDICQRGTSLTIQCQVDSQVTMMFWYRQQPGQSLTLIATANQGSEATYESGFVIDKFPISRPNLTFSTLTVSNMSPEDSSIYLCSVGNSGANVLTFGAGSRLTVL.

The rearrangement links TRBV24-1 to TRBJ2-6, with D maybe TRBD2 (5 bases). Germline assignment: CDR1 KGHDR and CDR2 SFDVKD. The length of the CDR3 is 15 residues. V was pared by 4 bases and J by 1 base, with 7 bases between. CDR3 DNA: TGTGCCACCAGTGACAGGAGGTCTGGGGCCAACGTCCTGACTTTC. Translated: CATSDRRSGANVLTF.